The 30 T cell receptor beta chains reported below all come from one sample, sequenced in a study of cytotoxic CD8 clonotypes in ibrutinib-treated CLL. Here immunoSEQ multiplex PCR was the method, and the copy in TCRdb shows in-frame clones only, minus some. The table has fewer than 90,000 clones, 68% seen once. Sequences were derived from PBMCs, sampled after 12 months of ibrutinib treatment. The receptors derive from a human donor with chronic lymphocytic leukemia.

This clone was counted between two and nine times. The chain has TRBV19 and TRBJ1-3; D remains unclear. V was cut by 5 bases and J by 4 bases, with 15 bases left in between. This CDR3 spans 15 amino acids. CDR1 and CDR2 (germline): LNHDA, SQIVND (reference sequence). The CDR3 DNA reads TGTGCCAGTAGTCTCGCCCGGGTCGGCGGAAACACCATATATTTT. Translated, it gives CASSLARVGGNTIYF.

The V and J genes are TRBV7-2 and TRBJ1-3; no firm D call. Germline values: CDR1 SGHTA, CDR2 FQGNSA. This CDR3 has 13 amino acids. Between the trimmed V and J ends, which lost 5 bases and 4 bases, there was a span of 9 bases. The DNA for the CDR3 is TGTGCCAGCAGCCCTCGATTAGGAAACACCATATATTTT. It translates to CASSPRLGNTIYF.

About this clone: A read error may produce the germline difference seen at one junction end. The chain combines TRBV7-9 with TRBJ2-7; TRBD1 matches 8 bases. There are 12 residues in the CDR3. Germline values: CDR1 SEHNR, CDR2 FQNEAQ (reference sequence). CDR3 sequence (DNA): TGTGCCAGCAGCTTAGAGCCGGGACAGGCTGGCTTC. It is translated as CASSLEPGQAGF. Full variable domain (missing parts from reference TRBV7-9 and TRBJ2-7): DTGVSQNPRHKITKRGQNVTFRCDPISEHNRLYWYRQTLGQGPEFLTYFQNEAQLEKSRLLSDRFSAERPKGSFSTLEIQRTEQGDSAMYLCASSLEPGQAGFGPGTRLTVT.

The rearrangement links TRBV10-3 to TRBJ2-5; 9 positions agree with TRBD1. CDR1 is ENHRY and CDR2 is SYGVKD in the germline V gene. The CDR3 has 15 amino acids. With V trimmed by 6 bases and J by 2 bases, 7 bases remained unmatched. Here the CDR3 DNA reads TGTGCCATCAGCATGACAGGGGGATGGCAAGAGACCCAGTACTTC. Protein: CAISMTGGWQETQYF.

The CDR3 reads CSKTGNTEAFF. In DNA form, the CDR3 reads TGCAGTAAGACAGGCAACACTGAAGCTTTCTTT. V and J are TRBV20-1 and TRBJ1-1; TRBD1 is a possible D gene (6 bases). The V end was cut by 8 bases, the J end by 2 bases, with 9 bases between. This CDR3 is 11 amino acids long. From germline, CDR1 is DFQATT and CDR2 SNEGSKA (reference sequence).

This clone was found once. The V and J genes are TRBV7-2 and TRBJ2-5; a weak D match, TRBD2 (6 bases). Germline CDR1 reads SGHTA; CDR2 reads FQGNSA. This CDR3 has 15 amino acids. Trimming cost V 6 bases and J 7 bases, with 21 bases left between them. For the CDR3, the DNA is TGTGCCAGCAGTCCACAAGGAGGGACCGGGGGGACCCAGTACTTC. Translated: CASSPQGGTGGTQYF.

The rearrangement uses TRBV19 and TRBJ2-3; 9 positions match TRBD2. The CDR3 consists of 16 residues. CDR1 and CDR2 from the germline V gene are LNHDA and SQIVND (reference sequence). Trimming took 1 base from V and 5 from J; bases not matched to a gene: 7. The DNA for the CDR3 is TGTGCCAGTAGTATAGGTGGCGGGGGGGCCAAAGATACGCAGTATTTT. It encodes CASSIGGGGAKDTQYF.

This clone was recorded a few times. The V and J genes are TRBV19 and TRBJ2-2; 7 nucleotides match TRBD1. Trimming removed 5 bases from V and 4 bases from J; junction bases left unmatched: 4. Per germline, CDR1 LNHDA and CDR2 SQIVND (reference sequence). This CDR3 has 14 amino acids. The CDR3 spells CASSAGQATGELFF. The CDR3 DNA sequence: TGTGCCAGTAGTGCCGGACAGGCCACCGGGGAGCTGTTTTTT.

With regard to this clone: The junction differs from germline at one of its ends, possibly a read error. The J gene is TRBJ2-3, the V gene TRBV14; either TRBD1 or TRBD2 may supply D (6 bases each). CDR3 length equals 13 residues. In germline, CDR1 is SGHDN, CDR2 FVKESK. The CDR3 reads CASRQGGTSTQYF. As DNA, the CDR3 is TGTGCCAGCAGGCAAGGGGGGACGAGTACGCAGTATTTT.

This clone was recorded a few times. The chain combines TRBV4-2 with TRBJ1-5; possible D gene TRBD1, 5 bases. V was shortened by 0 bases and J by 9 bases, with 15 bases between the two germline ends. Germline loops: CDR1 LGHNA, CDR2 YNFKEQ. The CDR3 extends over 15 amino acids. In nucleotides, the CDR3 is TGTGCCAGCAGCCAAGAAGTCACAGGTTATTGGCCCCAGCATTTT. It yields the protein CASSQEVTGYWPQHF.

This clone was seen a few times. The chain employs TRBV19 and TRBJ2-7, with D possibly being TRBD2 (5 bases). Germline loops: CDR1 LNHDA, CDR2 SQIVND (reference sequence). Trimming pared 8 bases from V and 6 bases from J, leaving 17 bases between. This CDR3 is 13 amino acids long. The CDR3 is CASGGSVFAEQYF. The CDR3, as DNA: TGTGCCAGTGGTGGTAGCGTCTTTGCCGAGCAGTACTTC. The full variable domain, completed using reference TRBV19 and TRBJ2-7, is DGGITQSPKYLFRKEGQNVTLSCEQNLNHDAMYWYRQDPGQGLRLIYYSQIVNDFQKGDIAEGYSVSREKKESFPLTVTSAQKNPTAFYLCASGGSVFAEQYFGPGTRLTVT.

The count of this clone is one. The V gene is TRBV7-3, the J gene TRBJ2-5; a possible D gene is TRBD2 (6 bases). Germline V gene data show CDR1 as SGHTA and CDR2 as FQGTGA. The CDR3 is made up of 16 amino acids. The ends were cut back, 1 base at V and 1 base at J, with 13 bases in the middle. The CDR3 DNA follows: TGTGCCAGCAGCTTAATGGGCAGGCGGGGCCAAGAGACCCAGTACTTC. It yields the protein CASSLMGRRGQETQYF.

The genes are TRBV30 and TRBJ2-3, with 12 bases aligning to TRBD2. V was pared by 1 base and J by 1 base, with 6 bases of the junction left unmatched. Per germline, CDR1 GTSNPN and CDR2 SVGIG (reference sequence). CDR3 length: 17 residues. CDR3 region: CAWSGLAGGRGTDTQYF. The CDR3 DNA follows: TGTGCCTGGAGTGGCCTAGCGGGGGGGCGTGGCACAGATACGCAGTATTTT.

This clone occurred a few times. J is TRBJ1-4 and V is TRBV20-1, with D perhaps TRBD1 (5 bases). CDR1 and CDR2 (germline): DFQATT, SNEGSKA (reference sequence). Between the trimmed V and J ends, which lost 6 bases and 6 bases, there was a span of 8 bases. The CDR3 totals 11 residues. The CDR3 region has the DNA TGCAGTGCAAGGGACGATGAAAAACTGTTTTTT. This translates into CSARDDEKLFF.

This clone was seen a single time. This chain joins TRBV6-4 and TRBJ2-3; 11 positions match TRBD2. The junction had 4 bases not matched to a gene; V was cut back by 3 bases and J by 2 bases. CDR3 length: 16 residues. Germline CDR1 reads MRHNA; CDR2 reads SNTAGT. The CDR3 loop reads CASSEGSGGATDTQYF. The CDR3 region has the DNA TGTGCCAGCAGTGAAGGTAGCGGGGGGGCCACAGATACGCAGTATTTT.

The V call is TRBV30, the J call TRBJ1-4, with D possibly TRBD1 on 5 matching bases. Germline CDR1 GTSNPN, CDR2 SVGIG (reference sequence). The V and J ends lost 4 bases and 7 bases respectively, with 19 bases between them. The CDR3 covers 15 residues. CDR3 in amino acids: CAWTVGRVEVEKLFF. CDR3 coding DNA: TGTGCCTGGACCGTCGGCAGGGTGGAGGTTGAAAAACTGTTTTTT.

The J gene is TRBJ2-3, the V gene TRBV19; D gene uncertain. Deletions cut 7 bases from V and 0 bases from J, with 14 bases between. The CDR3 runs to 15 residues. Germline V gene sequence: CDR1 LNHDA, CDR2 SQIVND (reference sequence). The CDR3 sequence: CASMRTAFSTDTQYF. CDR3 nucleotide sequence: TGTGCCAGTATGAGAACAGCATTCAGCACAGATACGCAGTATTTT.

This clone was counted only a few times. The chain has TRBV19 and TRBJ2-1; 12 bases match TRBD2. The germline gives CDR1 LNHDA, CDR2 SQIVND (reference sequence). Losses at the gene ends were 8 bases for V and 0 bases for J; bases not matched to a gene: 11. This CDR3 has 18 residues. DNA for the CDR3: TGTGCCAGTTGCCCTAGGACTAGCGGGACAGGCTCCTACAATGAGCAGTTCTTC. It specifies CASCPRTSGTGSYNEQFF.

V gene TRBV25-1 combines with J gene TRBJ2-6, with 9 bases aligning to TRBD1. Germline V gives CDR1 MGHDK, CDR2 SYGVNS. The CDR3 has 17 residues. Trimming cost V 4 bases and J 2 bases; bases outside gene matches: 6. CDR3 sequence reads: CASSATTGGAGANVLTF. CDR3 sequence (DNA): TGTGCCAGCAGTGCAACTACAGGGGGCGCTGGGGCCAACGTCCTGACTTTC.

This CDR3 is CASSLDRRLTPSQETQYF. CDR3 in DNA: TGTGCCAGCAGCTTAGATCGTAGGCTTACTCCCAGTCAAGAGACCCAGTACTTC. The chain joins TRBV7-8 to TRBJ2-5; no firm D call. Trimming cost V 1 base and J 2 bases, with 20 bases left between them. The CDR3 has 18 residues. Germline CDR1 and CDR2: SGHVS and FQNEAQ.

This clone was seen a few times. The V and J genes are TRBV19 and TRBJ2-4; 7 bases align to TRBD1. V was pared by 3 bases and J by 3 bases, with 5 bases of the junction left unmatched. CDR1 is LNHDA, CDR2 SQIVND, per germline (reference sequence). The CDR3 runs to 15 residues. CDR3 DNA: TGTGCCAGTAGTATGAAGGGGGCTGGCAAAAACATTCAGTACTTC. Translating gives CASSMKGAGKNIQYF. Complete variable domain (other parts from reference TRBV19 and TRBJ2-4): DGGITQSPKYLFRKEGQNVTLSCEQNLNHDAMYWYRQDPGQGLRLIYYSQIVNDFQKGDIAEGYSVSREKKESFPLTVTSAQKNPTAFYLCASSMKGAGKNIQYFGAGTRLSVL.

This chain links TRBV6-5 with TRBJ2-5; D remains ambiguous. Germline V gene lookup returns CDR1 MNHEY and CDR2 SVGAGI. The CDR3 covers 13 residues. Trimming removed 8 bases at V and 4 bases at J, with 14 bases between. The CDR3, as DNA: TGTGCCAGCCGATACCCAAGCACAGAGACCCAGTACTTC. As protein: CASRYPSTETQYF.

The rearrangement links TRBV18 to TRBJ1-2; 10 bases are shared with TRBD1. The germline gives CDR1 KGHSH, CDR2 LQKENI. After removal of 2 bases from V and 0 bases from J, the junction contained 9 bases not matched to a gene. The CDR3 covers 18 residues. The CDR3 loop reads CASSPMGTGDAANYGYTF. The CDR3 coding sequence is TGTGCCAGCTCACCAATGGGGACAGGGGACGCCGCTAACTATGGCTACACCTTC.

The gene calls are TRBV6-1 and TRBJ1-2; 8 bases match TRBD1. The germline gives CDR1 MNHNS, CDR2 SASEGT. The CDR3 is 13 residues long. V lost 7 bases to trimming and J lost 3 bases; unmatched junction nucleotides: 4. CDR3 nucleotide sequence: TGTGCCAGCATTATGGACAGGGACTATGGCTACACCTTC. Its translation is CASIMDRDYGYTF.

The gene calls are TRBV29-1 and TRBJ2-7; 9 bases are a match to TRBD2. The CDR3 length is 14 residues. The junction had 7 bases not matched to a gene; V was cut back by 7 bases and J by 0 bases. Germline CDR1 is SQVTM and CDR2 is ANQGSEA. CDR3 DNA sequence: TGCAGCGCCCAGACTAGCGGTGGCTCCTACGAGCAGTACTTC. Its translation: CSAQTSGGSYEQYF.

The CDR3 region has the DNA TGTGCCAGCAGTGAGCAACAGGGGGTTAGTGAAAAACTGTTTTTT. Protein: CASSEQQGVSEKLFF. J is TRBJ1-4 and V is TRBV6-1; 8 bases line up with TRBD1. Germline CDR1 is MNHNS and CDR2 is SASEGT. This CDR3 spans 15 amino acids. V gave up 3 bases and J gave up 7 bases; unmatched junction bases: 7.

The chain uses TRBV27 and TRBJ2-7; the D call may be TRBD1 or TRBD2 (5 bases each). Trimming shortened V by 2 bases and J by 6 bases, and 17 bases separated the two germline ends. Germline CDR1 MNHEY, CDR2 SMNVEV (reference sequence). CDR3 size: 15 residues. The chain's CDR3 is CASSLKETGRREQYF. The CDR3 region has the DNA TGTGCCAGCAGTTTAAAAGAGACGGGACGGCGCGAGCAGTACTTC.

The gene calls are TRBV4-2 and TRBJ2-3; the D gene is possibly TRBD2 (6 bases). This CDR3 contains 16 residues. Trimming took 0 bases from V and 6 from J, leaving 16 bases between them. From germline, CDR1 is LGHNA and CDR2 YNFKEQ. The CDR3, as DNA: TGTGCCAGCAGCCAAGATGAGACTAGGGGATCGGATACGCAGTATTTT. This gives the protein CASSQDETRGSDTQYF.

This clone has just a few counts. Written as DNA, the CDR3 is TGTGCCAGCAGCGCCCGACAGGGGGCAGATACGCAGTATTTT. Translated, it gives CASSARQGADTQYF. V is TRBV7-2 and J is TRBJ2-3, with TRBD1 identical over 9 bases. The CDR3 consists of 14 residues. Germline lookup yields CDR1 SGHTA and CDR2 FQGNSA. V dropped 5 bases and J dropped 4; count of bases not matched to a gene: 4.

This clone has only a few counts. V usage is TRBV6-5 and J usage is TRBJ2-7, with a weak D call TRBD1 (5 bases). The CDR3 is 16 residues long. The V end was cut by 0 bases, the J end by 3 bases, with 15 bases between. CDR1 is MNHEY, CDR2 SVGAGI, per germline. The CDR3 DNA reads as TGTGCCAGCAGTTACTCCCCGATTGGGGCCGGCTACGAGCAGTACTTC. It translates to CASSYSPIGAGYEQYF.